These 24 T cell receptor beta chains share one sample of origin, sequenced in a study of cytomegalovirus exposure and HLA in healthy donors. The PCR was carried out with 60 Vbeta primers and 13 Jbeta primers. Assay used: immunoSEQ multiplex PCR; TCRdb lists only in-frame clones, some missing. The profile shows under 150,000 clones, roughly four fifths of them singletons. Sequencing was performed on PBMCs. Receptors originate from a girl aged 2 to 9 in good health and CMV-seronegative.

The V call is TRBV7-9, the J call TRBJ2-7; TRBD2 is a possible D gene (6 bases). This CDR3 has 14 residues. The ends were cut back, 3 bases at V and 6 bases at J, with 15 bases in the middle. Germline V gene sequence: CDR1 SEHNR, CDR2 FQNEAQ (reference sequence). CDR3 nucleotide sequence: TGTGCCAGCAGCTTTCGGGACGGGAGCACCGAGCAGTACTTC. Translating gives CASSFRDGSTEQYF.

This rearrangement joins TRBV27 to TRBJ2-1; 12 bases line up with TRBD2. CDR3 length: 13 residues. CDR1 is MNHEY and CDR2 is SMNVEV in the germline V gene (reference sequence). J lost 12 bases, V lost 6 bases, and 6 bases had no gene match. The CDR3 DNA reads TGTGCCAGCAGGGGACTAGCGGGCGTAAGGCAGTTCTTC. This codes for CASRGLAGVRQFF.

V usage is TRBV5-1 and J usage is TRBJ1-1; D remains unclear. V lost 1 base and J 1 base, leaving 11 bases between the germline ends. Germline V CDR1 and CDR2: SGHRS, YFSETQ. The length of the CDR3 is 15 residues. CDR3 bases: TGCGCCAGCAGCTTGACGGTTCGAAAGAACACTGAAGCTTTCTTT. Its translation: CASSLTVRKNTEAFF.

This chain uses TRBV10-3 with TRBJ2-1; D is uncertain. V was clipped by 7 bases and J by 3 bases, with 10 bases between them. Germline V gene data show CDR1 as ENHRY and CDR2 as SYGVKD. CDR3 length equals 13 residues. The CDR3 coding sequence is TGTGCCATCATGAAACAGCTCTACAATGAGCAGTTCTTC. Protein product: CAIMKQLYNEQFF.

This chain uses TRBV4-3 with TRBJ1-1; D is unclear. V was shortened by 1 base and J by 1 base, with 4 bases between the two germline ends. This CDR3 is built from 13 residues. Germline V gene sequence: CDR1 LGHNA, CDR2 YSLEER. The CDR3 loop reads CASSQAGNTEAFF. The DNA of the CDR3 is TGCGCCAGCAGCCAAGCAGGGAACACTGAAGCTTTCTTT.

The chain combines TRBV5-1 with TRBJ1-1, with TRBD1 matching 9 bases. Germline CDR1 is SGHRS and CDR2 is YFSETQ. The CDR3 contains 15 residues. J was trimmed by 5 bases and V by 3 bases; bases with no gene match: 8. For the CDR3, the DNA is TGCGCCAGCAGCTCCGACAGGGGGAGCGGAACTGAAGCTTTCTTT. This gives the protein CASSSDRGSGTEAFF.

V gene TRBV30 combines with J gene TRBJ1-1; 9 bases agree with TRBD1. J was trimmed by 5 bases and V by 2 bases; bases with no gene match: 6. This CDR3 has 14 residues. CDR1 and CDR2 (germline): GTSNPN, SVGIG (reference sequence). This CDR3 is CAWSLTGGQTEAFF. The DNA for the CDR3 is TGTGCCTGGAGTCTGACAGGGGGTCAGACTGAAGCTTTCTTT.

J is TRBJ2-6 and V is TRBV30; D possibly corresponds to TRBD1 (6 bases). Germline V gene data show CDR1 as GTSNPN and CDR2 as SVGIG (reference sequence). V lost 0 bases and J 0 bases, leaving 12 bases between the germline ends. The CDR3 spans 17 residues. In nucleotides, the CDR3 is TGTGCCTGGAGTGTAGGGGGTTTGAGCTCTGGGGCCAACGTCCTGACTTTC. Translated: CAWSVGGLSSGANVLTF.

The chain carries TRBV11-3 and TRBJ1-1; a weak D match, TRBD1 (6 bases). The CDR3 loop spans 16 amino acids. Looked up from germline, CDR1 is SGHNT and CDR2 is YENEEA. V lost 5 bases and J lost 1, with 17 bases in between. The DNA of the CDR3 is TGTGCCAGCAGCCTCGGGCGGGGGCGAGCGAACACTGAAGCTTTCTTT. This gives the protein CASSLGRGRANTEAFF.

The V gene is TRBV27, the J gene TRBJ2-1; TRBD2 agrees at 12 bases. J gave up 5 bases and V 3 bases, and 5 bases lay outside the gene matches. Germline CDR1 and CDR2: MNHEY and SMNVEV (reference sequence). The CDR3 is 16 residues long. CDR3 in amino acids: CASSFKTSGRNNEQFF. The DNA for the CDR3 is TGTGCCAGCAGTTTCAAGACTAGCGGGAGAAACAATGAGCAGTTCTTC.

The genes are TRBV18 and TRBJ2-1; 12 nucleotides align to TRBD2. Germline trimming cut 4 bases from V and 2 bases from J; bases unmatched to any gene: 3. The CDR3 totals 16 residues. CDR1 KGHSH and CDR2 LQKENI come from the germline V gene. The CDR3 region has the DNA TGTGCCAGCTCACTGACTAGCGGGAGCCCCTACAATGAGCAGTTCTTC. This codes for CASSLTSGSPYNEQFF.

The genes are TRBV2 and TRBJ1-5; D may be TRBD1 (5 bases). V shed 6 bases and J shed 0 bases, with 12 bases lying between them. This CDR3 has 15 amino acids. Germline CDR1 and CDR2: SNHLY and FYNNEI. CDR3 region: CASRSQGYSNQPQHF. The CDR3 bases are TGTGCCAGCAGATCGCAGGGATATAGCAATCAGCCCCAGCATTTT.

This clone has a single count. This chain connects TRBV28 to TRBJ1-5; 7 bases line up with TRBD1. Trimming took 0 bases from V and 7 from J; bases not matched to a gene: 6. The CDR3 consists of 15 residues. The germline CDR1 and CDR2 sequences are MDHEN and SYDVKM. CDR3 DNA sequence: TGTGCCAGCAGTTTATGGATACAGGGGAGGCAGCCCCAGCATTTT. Translated, it gives CASSLWIQGRQPQHF. Combining the CDR3 with reference TRBV28 and TRBJ1-5 gives the whole variable domain DVKVTQSSRYLVKRTGEKVFLECVQDMDHENMFWYRQDPGLGLRLIYFSYDVKMKEKGDIPEGYSVSREKKERFSLILESASTNQTSMYLCASSLWIQGRQPQHFGDGTRLSIL.

This sequence joins TRBV6-5 and TRBJ2-1, with 7 nucleotides matching TRBD2. Germline V gene data show CDR1 as MNHEY and CDR2 as SVGAGI. The CDR3 contains 15 residues. J was trimmed by 7 bases and V by 4 bases; bases with no gene match: 10. In nucleotides, the CDR3 is TGTGCCAGCAGTTTGGTGGGGGGGTCCCAAAATGAGCAGTTCTTC. Residues: CASSLVGGSQNEQFF.

The chain couples TRBV6-4 to TRBJ2-1; TRBD1 aligns across 8 bases. Germline loops: CDR1 MRHNA, CDR2 SNTAGT. V trimming: 0 bases; J trimming: 8 bases; junction bases outside the gene matches: 9. The CDR3 is made up of 16 amino acids. For the CDR3, the DNA is TGTGCCAGCAGTGACTCGTGGGGGCAGGGGGCTCATGAGCAGTTCTTC. Its translation is CASSDSWGQGAHEQFF.

The rearrangement uses TRBV4-2 and TRBJ2-1, with D perhaps matching TRBD1 (5 bases). V was shortened by 6 bases and J by 5 bases, with 8 bases between the two germline ends. CDR1 and CDR2 from the germline V gene are LGHNA and YNFKEQ. The CDR3 runs to 12 residues. In DNA, the CDR3 is TGTGCCAGCAGAACAGGACACAATGAGCAGTTCTTC. Translation: CASRTGHNEQFF.

This chain connects TRBV9 to TRBJ1-1; D unresolved. V lost 0 bases and J 1 base, leaving 7 bases between the germline ends. Per the germline V gene, CDR1 is SGDLS and CDR2 is YYNGEE. This CDR3 is built from 14 residues. DNA for the CDR3: TGTGCCAGCAGCGTAGTAGCAGAGAACACTGAAGCTTTCTTT. This gives the protein CASSVVAENTEAFF.

The rearrangement uses TRBV7-2 and TRBJ1-2; no firm D call. The CDR3 sequence is 14 residues long. V dropped 1 base and J dropped 8 bases, with 14 bases sitting between them. Germline CDR1 and CDR2: SGHTA and FQGNSA. CDR3 DNA: TGTGCCAGCAGCTTAGGCCCCAGGTCGCAAGGCTACACCTTC. This sequence encodes CASSLGPRSQGYTF.

CDR3 sequence: CASSLHGGAYEQYF. CDR3 bases: TGTGCCAGCAGTTTGCACGGGGGGGCCTACGAGCAGTACTTC. V is TRBV6-5 and J is TRBJ2-5; TRBD2 agrees at 8 bases. The closer fit of TRBJ2-7 to the DNA end suggests the J call may be wrong. CDR1 is MNHEY, CDR2 SVGAGI, per germline. CDR3 size: 14 residues.

This chain joins TRBV25-1 and TRBJ2-5; TRBD1 aligns across 9 bases. The better agreement between TRBJ2-7 and the DNA end casts doubt on the J call. Germline values: CDR1 MGHDK, CDR2 SYGVNS. This CDR3 is built from 17 residues. CDR3 residues: CASSECLWTGASYEQYF. CDR3 DNA sequence: TGTGCCAGCAGTGAATGTCTTTGGACAGGGGCCTCCTACGAGCAGTACTTC.

This chain connects TRBV5-1 to TRBJ2-3; TRBD2 agrees at 10 bases. The V and J ends lost 7 bases and 1 base, in that order; junction bases with no gene match: 9. Germline V gene lookup returns CDR1 SGHRS and CDR2 YFSETQ. This CDR3 is built from 16 residues. Here the CDR3 DNA reads TGCGCCAGCGGAACCCTCGGGACTAGCGGCACAGATACGCAGTATTTT. Translation gives CASGTLGTSGTDTQYF.

The genes are TRBV6-1 and TRBJ2-5; 11 nucleotides agree with TRBD2. The DNA end lines up better with TRBJ2-7; the J call may be wrong. The CDR3 totals 17 residues. Germline CDR1 and CDR2: MNHNS and SASEGT. The CDR3: CASSEVAGGPLSYEQYF. The CDR3 DNA reads TGTGCCAGCAGTGAAGTAGCGGGAGGGCCTTTGTCCTACGAGCAGTACTTC.

The chain is built from TRBV5-4 and TRBJ2-3; 8 bases line up with TRBD2. V lost 4 bases to trimming and J lost 4 bases; unmatched junction nucleotides: 17. Per germline, CDR1 SGHNT and CDR2 YYREEE (reference sequence). This CDR3 is built from 18 residues. This chain's CDR3 is CASSGKRELSVMADTQYF. CDR3 sequence (DNA): TGTGCCAGCAGCGGAAAGCGGGAGCTCTCAGTCATGGCAGATACGCAGTATTTT.

The V and J genes are TRBV5-1 and TRBJ2-7; D is perhaps TRBD2 (5 bases). Germline CDR1 SGHRS, CDR2 YFSETQ. The CDR3 is 12 residues long. Trimming removed 4 bases from V and 3 bases from J, with 8 bases in between. CDR3 in amino acids: CASSPDYYEQYF. The CDR3, as DNA: TGCGCCAGCAGCCCCGACTACTACGAGCAGTACTTC.